There are a few counts of the clone carrying this T cell receptor beta chain. Its antigen is unidentified. This sample stems from a study of cytomegalovirus exposure and HLA in healthy donors. Whole-study results and caveats: It was taken for granted in presence/absence analyses that sequencing depth across donors was roughly uniform. Immune exposure information available was restricted to CMV serostatus. Many donors carried some public TCRs, although rarity characterized most TCR sequences.

The CDR3 is made up of 17 amino acids. V was clipped by 5 bases and J by 4 bases, with 23 bases between them. Germline CDR1 is SGHAT and CDR2 is FQNNGV. The PCR employed 60 Vbeta primers together with 13 Jbeta primers. Authors' methods: As a later analysis found, there were approximately 80 million unique TCR beta chains, of which some 10 million were shared. Clones were read by immunoSEQ multiplex PCR, and TCRdb kept only the in-frame ones, dropping some. V and J calls and clone size are those listed in that table; D and trimming were worked out from the DNA. The sample has around 140,000 clones; 77% are singletons.

Sequenced sample: PBMCs. The sequence was obtained from a woman aged 40 to 50 in good health and CMV-seronegative. The rearrangement uses TRBV11-2 and TRBJ2-5; weak D call: TRBD2 (6 bases). Written as DNA, the CDR3 is TGTGCCAGCAGCCCCCTAGGGACTTACCGGGGTGCAGAGACCCAGTACTTC. This translates into CASSPLGTYRGAETQYF.